These T cell receptor beta chains were read from a single sample in a study of cytomegalovirus exposure and HLA in healthy donors. Method: immunoSEQ multiplex PCR; TCRdb's copy keeps in-frame clones and lacks some. The table lists 190,000 or so clones, about 79% of them singletons. Sequencing was performed on PBMCs. These TCRs come from a boy between 2 and 15 years old in good health and CMV-seronegative. CDR3s include the opening cysteine and the closing phenylalanine or tryptophan. The D gene is left open where the match is weak. Clone size is shown for a subset of rows, as once, few, many or a class of expanded clone.

clone_size d_call j_call v_call cdr3_aa cdr3_nt
once - TRBJ1-2 TRBV4-2 CASSGHGTAGYTF TGTGCCAGCAGCGGGCATGGAACGGCTGGCTACACCTTC
- TRBD2 TRBJ2-5 TRBV2 CASSGLAPKTQYF TGTGCCAGCAGCGGACTAGCTCCGAAGACCCAGTACTTC
- - TRBJ2-2 TRBV7-3 CASGTSNTGELFF TGTGCCAGCGGTACTTCTAACACCGGGGAGCTGTTTTTT
- - TRBJ2-5 TRBV7-9 CASSFLQTQYF TGTGCCAGCAGCTTTCTTCAGACCCAGTACTTC
- - TRBJ2-5 TRBV5-1 CASSRDTQETQYF TGCGCCAGCAGCCGGGACACGCAAGAGACCCAGTACTTC
once TRBD2 TRBJ2-2 TRBV2 CASLADANTGELFF TGTGCCAGTCTAGCGGACGCGAACACCGGGGAGCTGTTTTTT
- TRBD2 TRBJ2-7 TRBV12-5 CASGLGGAGASSYEQYF TGTGCTAGTGGCCTAGGAGGAGCGGGGGCGAGCTCCTACGAGCAGTACTTC
- - TRBJ2-3 TRBV5-1 CASSLGASSTDTQYF TGCGCCAGCAGTTTGGGAGCGTCGAGCACAGATACGCAGTATTTT
- TRBD1 TRBJ2-3 TRBV7-3 CASSLTGQGATDTQYF TGTGCCAGCAGCTTAACAGGACAGGGGGCTACAGATACGCAGTATTTT
few - TRBJ1-2 TRBV20-1 CIGPVPGGYTF TGCATCGGGCCCGTGCCGGGGGGCTACACCTTC
few - TRBJ2-7 TRBV6-1 CASSDPSVYEQYF TGTGCCAGCAGTGACCCTAGCGTCTACGAGCAGTACTTC
- - TRBJ1-1 TRBV7-2 CASSTRSGLMNTEAFF TGTGCCAGCAGCACACGGTCGGGACTCATGAACACTGAAGCTTTCTTT
- - TRBJ2-7 TRBV5-1 CASSLEPVSYEQYF TGCGCCAGCAGCTTGGAACCCGTGTCCTACGAGCAGTACTTC
- TRBD2 TRBJ2-7 TRBV9 CASSVEGTSRDEQYF TGTGCCAGCAGCGTGGAGGGGACTAGCCGTGATGAGCAGTACTTC
- - TRBJ1-4 TRBV4-3 CASSQDPALLGGEKLFF TGCGCCAGCAGCCAAGACCCAGCTTTACTTGGCGGTGAAAAACTGTTTTTT
- TRBD1 TRBJ1-2 TRBV5-6 CASSLQGAFGYTF TGTGCCAGCAGCTTACAGGGGGCGTTTGGCTACACCTTC
- - TRBJ2-1 TRBV25-1 CASSDVHAGKSSYNEQFF TGTGCCAGCAGTGACGTCCATGCGGGGAAGAGCTCCTACAATGAGCAGTTCTTC
- - TRBJ1-5 TRBV6-5 CASSYSPQGDQPQHF TGTGCCAGCAGTTACTCGCCCCAGGGTGATCAGCCCCAGCATTTT
- TRBD1 TRBJ1-6 TRBV5-1 CASRDREDSPLHF TGCGCCAGCAGAGACAGGGAGGATTCACCCCTCCACTTT
- - TRBJ1-1 TRBV7-8 CASSLRATVLMNTEAFF TGTGCCAGCAGCTTAAGGGCGACAGTCTTGATGAACACTGAAGCTTTCTTT
- TRBD2 TRBJ2-2 TRBV7-3 CASSPLAGNTGELFF TGTGCCAGCAGCCCCCTAGCGGGGAACACCGGGGAGCTGTTTTTT
- TRBD1 TRBJ1-2 TRBV6-1 CASRQGIYGYTF TGTGCCAGTCGACAGGGAATATATGGCTACACCTTC
- - TRBJ2-3 TRBV7-8 CASSPFLSTDTQYF TGTGCCAGCAGTCCGTTTTTAAGCACAGATACGCAGTATTTT
- TRBD2 TRBJ2-2 TRBV4-2 CASSQDTSGGVTGELFF TGTGCCAGCAGCCAAGACACTAGCGGGGGAGTCACCGGGGAGCTGTTTTTT
- TRBD2 TRBJ2-3 TRBV9 CASTRAGGYTDTQYF TGTGCCAGCACACGAGCGGGGGGCTACACAGATACGCAGTATTTT
- - TRBJ1-4 TRBV7-2 CASSLVGGGDEKLFF TGTGCCAGCAGCTTAGTTGGGGGGGGCGATGAAAAACTGTTTTTT
- TRBD1 TRBJ2-5 TRBV6-1 CASSVTGGIGETQYF TGTGCCAGCAGTGTTACAGGGGGCATAGGGGAGACCCAGTACTTC
- - TRBJ1-2 TRBV7-9 CASSSSTEIYGYTF TGTGCCAGCAGCTCTTCGACAGAGATCTATGGCTACACCTTC